These 28 T cell receptor beta chains originate from one sample sequenced in a study of OX40 agonist ivuxolimab in advanced cancers. Sequencing used immunoSEQ multiplex PCR; TCRdb keeps in-frame clones, though not all of them. The repertoire has some 84,000 clones, roughly 90% of them found once; the top ten carry approximately 8.6%. The material was CD4+ or CD8+ T cells sorted from blood, obtained in a trial of the OX40 agonist ivuxolimab. The source of these receptors is an adult with an advanced solid tumor such as melanoma, head and neck, liver or kidney cancer.

Here the CDR3 reads CASSPSPPGGERQETQYF. In DNA form, the CDR3 reads TGTGCCAGCTCACCGTCCCCGCCAGGGGGCGAGCGCCAAGAGACCCAGTACTTC. The genes are TRBV18 and TRBJ2-5; TRBD1 matches at 8 bases. The CDR3 covers 18 residues. Per germline, CDR1 KGHSH and CDR2 LQKENI. The V and J ends lost 3 bases and 1 base, in that order; junction bases with no gene match: 13.

V gene TRBV10-3 combines with J gene TRBJ1-5; D gene unclear. This CDR3 region has 13 residues. Germline-derived CDR1 and CDR2 are ENHRY and SYGVKD. Trimming pared 6 bases from V and 4 bases from J, leaving 10 bases between. DNA for the CDR3: TGTGCCATCAGGGAGGACGGGAATCAGCCCCAGCATTTT. Translated: CAIREDGNQPQHF.

The chain combines TRBV21-1 with TRBJ2-1; the table's D call, TRBD2, was not checked against the DNA. TRBV21-1 is reported as a pseudogene. The CDR3 has 16 residues. CDR3 loop: CASSKLLAGTYNEQFF. CDR3 bases: TGTGCCAGCAGCAAATTACTAGCGGGGACCTACAATGAGCAGTTCTTC.

J is TRBJ1-3 and V is TRBV7-9; tentatively, D is TRBD1 (5 bases). The CDR3 totals 15 residues. V was pared by 7 bases and J by 0 bases, with 13 bases between. Per the germline V gene, CDR1 is SEHNR and CDR2 is FQNEAQ (reference sequence). CDR3 bases: TGTGCCAGCATGGGGGAGTGGAGCTCTGGAAACACCATATATTTT. Its translation is CASMGEWSSGNTIYF.

This clone was recorded once. The genes are TRBV9 and TRBJ1-1; a possible D gene is TRBD1 (5 bases). This CDR3 has 15 amino acids. Looked up from germline, CDR1 is SGDLS and CDR2 is YYNGEE. V lost 4 bases and J lost 5, with 18 bases in between. The chain's CDR3 is CASSPRDREGTEAFF. In nucleotides, the CDR3 is TGTGCCAGCAGCCCGCGGGACCGAGAGGGAACTGAAGCTTTCTTT.

The rearrangement joins TRBV21-1 to TRBJ2-1; TRBD1 was called by the table and not checked on the DNA. TRBV21-1 is a recognized pseudogene. The CDR3 loop spans 13 amino acids. The CDR3 bases are TGTGCCAGCAGCAAAATAGAGGGGGCTGAGCAGTTCTTC. This sequence encodes CASSKIEGAEQFF.

The J gene is TRBJ1-1, the V gene TRBV29-1; D may be TRBD1 (6 bases). The CDR3 totals 14 residues. The V and J ends lost 5 bases and 0 bases respectively, with 13 bases between them. Germline loops: CDR1 SQVTM, CDR2 ANQGSEA. DNA of the CDR3: TGCAGCGTTTGGATTTGGGACATGAACACTGAAGCTTTCTTT. Translating it yields CSVWIWDMNTEAFF.

This sequence joins TRBV27 and TRBJ2-7, with D maybe TRBD2 (5 bases). Germline V gives CDR1 MNHEY, CDR2 SMNVEV (reference sequence). V was cut by 3 bases and J by 0 bases, with 9 bases left in between. This CDR3 contains 14 residues. The CDR3 is CASSFRGNSYEQYF. CDR3 nucleotides: TGTGCCAGCAGTTTCAGAGGGAACTCCTACGAGCAGTACTTC.

This rearrangement joins TRBV2 to TRBJ1-5, with TRBD1 matching 7 bases. Germline V gene lookup returns CDR1 SNHLY and CDR2 FYNNEI. J gave up 2 bases and V 7 bases, and 2 bases lay outside the gene matches. This CDR3 spans 13 amino acids. CDR3 region: CASTGQGNQPQHF. In DNA, the CDR3 is TGTGCCAGCACCGGACAGGGCAATCAGCCCCAGCATTTT.

The V and J genes are TRBV13 and TRBJ2-4; D remains unclear. The CDR3 has 13 residues. Germline lookup yields CDR1 PRHDT and CDR2 FYEKMQ (reference sequence). V gave up 0 bases and J gave up 4 bases, with 4 bases separating them. The CDR3 nucleotides are TGTGCCAGCAGCTTAGGAGCGAAAAACATTCAGTACTTC. The encoded protein is CASSLGAKNIQYF.

The genes are TRBV7-9 and TRBJ2-5; 7 nucleotides agree with TRBD1. The CDR3 covers 14 residues. The junction had 2 bases not matched to a gene; V was cut back by 4 bases and J by 0 bases. Germline-derived CDR1 and CDR2 are SEHNR and FQNEAQ (reference sequence). The CDR3 here is CASSSDRDQETQYF. CDR3 bases: TGTGCCAGCAGCTCCGACAGGGACCAAGAGACCCAGTACTTC.

The chain uses TRBV9 and TRBJ2-7, with D perhaps TRBD1 or TRBD2 (6 bases each). Trimming removed 2 bases at V and 6 bases at J, with 15 bases between. Germline V gene data show CDR1 as SGDLS and CDR2 as YYNGEE. The CDR3 length is 14 residues. The CDR3 loop is CASSVGGGATEQYF. The CDR3 DNA reads TGTGCCAGCAGCGTGGGGGGCGGGGCGACCGAGCAGTACTTC.

The chain carries TRBV7-9 and TRBJ1-6, with a weak D call TRBD1 (5 bases). The germline V and J ends were trimmed by 6 bases and 7 bases, with 13 bases remaining between them. CDR3 length: 14 amino acids. The V gene's germline CDR1 is SEHNR and CDR2 FQNEAQ (reference sequence). For the CDR3, the DNA is TGTGCCAGCAGGGAAGGGGATTGGAATTCACCCCTCCACTTT. Translated: CASREGDWNSPLHF.

There are a few counts of this clone. The V and J genes are TRBV4-3 and TRBJ1-6; 8 nucleotides agree with TRBD1. Germline CDR1 LGHNA, CDR2 YSLEER. The CDR3 sequence is 15 residues long. After removal of 0 bases from V and 6 bases from J, the junction contained 1 base not matched to a gene. The CDR3: CASSQDGQGNSPLHF. The CDR3 region has the DNA TGCGCCAGCAGCCAAGACGGACAGGGTAATTCACCCCTCCACTTT.

The gene calls are TRBV4-2 and TRBJ2-7, with D perhaps matching TRBD1 (6 bases). Trimming pared 4 bases from V and 3 bases from J, leaving 13 bases between. The CDR3 has 14 residues. Germline values: CDR1 LGHNA, CDR2 YNFKEQ. Written as DNA, the CDR3 is TGTGCCAGCAGCCCGCAACAACAGGGCTACGAGCAGTACTTC. This sequence encodes CASSPQQQGYEQYF.

V gene TRBV6-5 combines with J gene TRBJ2-1, with D perhaps matching TRBD1 (5 bases). Trimming left V 3 bases short and J 2 bases short, with 8 bases between. Per germline, CDR1 MNHEY and CDR2 SVGAGI. This CDR3 comprises 14 residues. CDR3 sequence: CASSYLDTYNEQFF. The CDR3 coding sequence is TGTGCCAGCAGTTATCTGGACACCTACAATGAGCAGTTCTTC.

CDR3 loop: CASSFGRVNYGYTF. The DNA for the CDR3 is TGTGCCAGCAGTTTTGGAAGGGTGAACTATGGCTACACCTTC. This chain links TRBV27 with TRBJ1-2; no clear D gene. The CDR3 is 14 amino acids. The germline gives CDR1 MNHEY, CDR2 SMNVEV (reference sequence). Trimming left V 3 bases short and J 2 bases short, with 10 bases between.

The chain employs TRBV19 and TRBJ2-2, with 10 nucleotides matching TRBD1. Germline assignment: CDR1 LNHDA and CDR2 SQIVND (reference sequence). The CDR3 loop spans 15 amino acids. The ends lost 4 bases at V and 5 bases at J; junction bases unmatched: 4. This CDR3 reads CASSTTGGYTGELFF. CDR3 DNA sequence: TGTGCCAGTAGTACGACAGGGGGCTATACCGGGGAGCTGTTTTTT. Filled out from reference TRBV19 and TRBJ2-2, the complete variable domain reads DGGITQSPKYLFRKEGQNVTLSCEQNLNHDAMYWYRQDPGQGLRLIYYSQIVNDFQKGDIAEGYSVSREKKESFPLTVTSAQKNPTAFYLCASSTTGGYTGELFFGEGSRLTVL.

The chain carries TRBV6-5 and TRBJ1-1, with TRBD1 matching 9 bases. Germline V gene sequence: CDR1 MNHEY, CDR2 SVGAGI. This CDR3 comprises 16 residues. The trim removed 2 bases at V and 5 bases at J, leaving 9 bases unmatched. This CDR3 reads CASSYGAEDRGTEAFF. Written as DNA, the CDR3 is TGTGCCAGCAGTTACGGGGCGGAGGACAGGGGAACTGAAGCTTTCTTT.

This chain uses TRBV13 with TRBJ2-7; unclear D gene. Looked up from germline, CDR1 is PRHDT and CDR2 is FYEKMQ (reference sequence). CDR3 length: 13 residues. Trimming shortened V by 0 bases and J by 2 bases, and 5 bases separated the two germline ends. CDR3 coding DNA: TGTGCCAGCAGCTTAGGCCCTACCTACGAGCAGTACTTC. Protein: CASSLGPTYEQYF. The complete variable domain, with remaining parts taken from reference TRBV13 and TRBJ2-7, reads AAGVIQSPRHLIKEKRETATLKCYPIPRHDTVYWYQQGPGQDPQFLISFYEKMQSDKGSIPDRFSAQQFSDYHSELNMSSLELGDSALYFCASSLGPTYEQYFGPGTRLTVT.

This chain connects TRBV19 to TRBJ1-1, with unresolved D. The CDR3 contains 15 residues. From germline, CDR1 is LNHDA and CDR2 SQIVND (reference sequence). Trimming took off 9 bases at V and 0 bases at J, with 17 bases between the two ends. CDR3 coding DNA: TGTGCCAGCACTTTTAGGGCAACGCTGAACACTGAAGCTTTCTTT. It yields the protein CASTFRATLNTEAFF.

The V call is TRBV13, the J call TRBJ2-3, with D possibly TRBD2 on 6 matching bases. Trimming removed 0 bases at V and 3 bases at J, with 13 bases between. The CDR3 covers 16 residues. Germline V gene data show CDR1 as PRHDT and CDR2 as FYEKMQ (reference sequence). The CDR3 region has the DNA TGTGCCAGCAGCTTAGGTCCGGGGGTCGGGACAGATACGCAGTATTTT. Protein: CASSLGPGVGTDTQYF. Full variable domain (missing parts from reference TRBV13 and TRBJ2-3): AAGVIQSPRHLIKEKRETATLKCYPIPRHDTVYWYQQGPGQDPQFLISFYEKMQSDKGSIPDRFSAQQFSDYHSELNMSSLELGDSALYFCASSLGPGVGTDTQYFGPGTRLTVL.

The V gene is TRBV2, the J gene TRBJ1-2; D unresolved. Germline assignment: CDR1 SNHLY and CDR2 FYNNEI. CDR3 length: 14 residues. V was cut by 5 bases and J by 5 bases, with 15 bases left in between. The CDR3 DNA reads as TGTGCCAGCAGTACCGGGTCCCAAAGGTATGGCTACACCTTC. Its protein is CASSTGSQRYGYTF.

The chain has TRBV27 and TRBJ2-1, with 7 bases lining up with TRBD1. The length of the CDR3 is 16 residues. From germline, CDR1 is MNHEY and CDR2 SMNVEV (reference sequence). V was clipped by 5 bases and J by 7 bases; unmatched bases: 14. The CDR3 DNA follows: TGTGCCAGCAGTCCAGAATCGACAGGGATATGGAATGAGCAGTTCTTC. As protein: CASSPESTGIWNEQFF.

The chain recombines TRBV9 with TRBJ2-7, with 7 bases that match TRBD2. The V and J ends lost 3 bases and 2 bases, in that order; junction bases with no gene match: 2. CDR3 length: 13 residues. Germline V gives CDR1 SGDLS, CDR2 YYNGEE. The CDR3 loop reads CASSAGGTYEQYF. CDR3 sequence (DNA): TGTGCCAGCAGCGCGGGGGGAACCTACGAGCAGTACTTC.

The chain joins TRBV9 to TRBJ1-4, with D possibly TRBD1 on 5 matching bases. From germline, CDR1 is SGDLS and CDR2 YYNGEE. This CDR3 region has 15 residues. V lost 4 bases and J 2 bases, leaving 12 bases between the germline ends. The DNA for the CDR3 is TGTGCCAGCAGCCAAGCTGGGGCGACTAATGAAAAACTGTTTTTT. Translated: CASSQAGATNEKLFF.

The chain uses TRBV15 and TRBJ1-1, with D perhaps matching TRBD1 (6 bases). Trimming took off 0 bases at V and 9 bases at J, with 11 bases between the two ends. The CDR3 runs to 13 residues. Germline CDR1 and CDR2: LNHNV and YYDKDF (reference sequence). The CDR3 region is CATSRDPTGKAFF. The CDR3 nucleotides read TGTGCCACCAGCAGAGATCCGACAGGAAAAGCTTTCTTT. The entire variable domain, with the rest obtained from reference TRBV15 and TRBJ1-1, is as follows: DAMVIQNPRYQVTQFGKPVTLSCSQTLNHNVMYWYQQKSSQAPKLLFHYYDKDFNNEADTPDNFQSRRPNTSFCFLDIRSPGLGDTAMYLCATSRDPTGKAFFGQGTRLTVV.

This sequence joins TRBV13 and TRBJ2-7; D is unclear. Germline-derived CDR1 and CDR2 are PRHDT and FYEKMQ (reference sequence). This CDR3 is built from 13 residues. The ends were cut back, 1 base at V and 3 bases at J, with 7 bases in the middle. The CDR3 sequence: CASSLAVGYEQYF. The CDR3 DNA follows: TGTGCCAGCAGCTTAGCGGTAGGCTACGAGCAGTACTTC. Using reference TRBV13 and TRBJ2-7 for the parts outside the CDR3, the full variable domain is AAGVIQSPRHLIKEKRETATLKCYPIPRHDTVYWYQQGPGQDPQFLISFYEKMQSDKGSIPDRFSAQQFSDYHSELNMSSLELGDSALYFCASSLAVGYEQYFGPGTRLTVT.